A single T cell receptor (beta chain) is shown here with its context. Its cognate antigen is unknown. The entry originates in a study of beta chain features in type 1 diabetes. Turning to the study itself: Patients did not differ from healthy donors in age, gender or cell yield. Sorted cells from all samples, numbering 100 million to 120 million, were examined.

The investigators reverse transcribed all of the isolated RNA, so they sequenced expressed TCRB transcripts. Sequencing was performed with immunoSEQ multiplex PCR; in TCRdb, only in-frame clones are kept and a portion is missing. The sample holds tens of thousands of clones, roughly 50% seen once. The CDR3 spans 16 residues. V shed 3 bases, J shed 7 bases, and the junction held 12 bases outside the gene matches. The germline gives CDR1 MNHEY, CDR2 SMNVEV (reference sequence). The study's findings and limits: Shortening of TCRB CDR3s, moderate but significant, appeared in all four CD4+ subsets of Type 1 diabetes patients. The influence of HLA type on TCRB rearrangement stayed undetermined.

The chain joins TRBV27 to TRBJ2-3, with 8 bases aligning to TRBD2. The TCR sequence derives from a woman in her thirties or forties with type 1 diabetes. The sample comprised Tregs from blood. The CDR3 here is CASSFVGGASPYTQYF. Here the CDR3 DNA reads TGTGCCAGCAGTTTTGTCGGGGGGGCCTCCCCTTATACGCAGTATTTT.